A selection of T cell receptor beta chains follows, all from one sample in a study of shared clonotypes between healthy human individuals. Sequencing was performed with immunoSEQ multiplex PCR; in TCRdb, only in-frame clones are kept and a portion is missing. Counted here are millions of clones, roughly 95% occurring once; the ten biggest clones make up roughly 0.13%. Specimen: naive CD4+ T cells sorted from blood. These receptors all stem from a man between 18 and 35 years old in good health. Both conserved end residues are part of each CDR3. D genes are given only for firm matches. Clone size is not always given. Where it is, it says once, few, many or a class for expanded clones.

length: 13
V: TRBV2
size: .
J: TRBJ1-6
D: .
DNA: TGTGCCAGCACAGGGGCGGGAAATTCACCCCTCCACTTT
CDR3: CASTGAGNSPLHF

length: 12
V: TRBV5-1
size: .
J: TRBJ1-2
D: .
DNA: TGCGCCAGCGGGCAGCTTAATTATGGCTACACCTTC
CDR3: CASGQLNYGYTF

length: 13
V: TRBV7-9
size: .
J: TRBJ2-3
D: .
DNA: TGTGCCAGCAGCTCGTGGACTGCGGATACGCAGTATTTT
CDR3: CASSSWTADTQYF

length: 12
V: TRBV7-2
size: .
J: TRBJ2-7
D: .
DNA: TGTGCCAGCAGCCCAGGGGGGCGCGAGCAGTACTTC
CDR3: CASSPGGREQYF

length: 14
V: TRBV7-2
size: .
J: TRBJ2-7
D: TRBD2
DNA: TGTGCCAGCAGCCCGGGACTAGAGAACTACGAGCAGTACTTC
CDR3: CASSPGLENYEQYF

length: 16
V: TRBV6-1
size: .
J: TRBJ2-7
D: TRBD2
DNA: TGTGCCAGCAGTGTAATGCCAGCGGGAGGCTCCTACGAGCAGTACTTC
CDR3: CASSVMPAGGSYEQYF

length: 22
V: TRBV19
size: .
J: TRBJ2-3
D: TRBD2
DNA: TGTGCCAGTAGTATAGAAATCACGGGACTAGCGGGAGTAGGCTCTAGCACAGATACGCAGTATTTT
CDR3: CASSIEITGLAGVGSSTDTQYF

length: 14
V: TRBV7-6
size: .
J: TRBJ2-1
D: .
DNA: TGTGCCAGCAGCCCTGGGACAACCTACAATGAGCAGTTCTTC
CDR3: CASSPGTTYNEQFF

length: 13
V: TRBV5-6
size: once
J: TRBJ2-5
D: .
DNA: TGTGCCAGCAGCTTGCCTCTACCGCAAACCCAGTACTTC
CDR3: CASSLPLPQTQYF

length: 14
V: TRBV2
size: .
J: TRBJ1-5
D: .
DNA: TGTGCCAGCCAATTTACAGGGTCGGGCCAGCCCCAGCATTTT
CDR3: CASQFTGSGQPQHF

length: 14
V: TRBV27
size: .
J: TRBJ2-2
D: TRBD2
DNA: TGTGCCAGCCGAGCGGGAGGCGCCACCGGGGAGCTGTTTTTT
CDR3: CASRAGGATGELFF

length: 15
V: TRBV11-2
size: .
J: TRBJ1-4
D: .
DNA: TGTGCCAGCAGCTTAGGACGGTCCATTAATGAAAAACTGTTTTTT
CDR3: CASSLGRSINEKLFF

length: 18
V: TRBV25-1
size: .
J: TRBJ2-2
D: .
DNA: TGTGCCAGCAGTGAAGGTAGATTGGGGGGATCGAACACCGGGGAGCTGTTTTTT
CDR3: CASSEGRLGGSNTGELFF

length: 15
V: TRBV5-4
size: .
J: TRBJ1-5
D: .
DNA: TGTGCCAGCAGCATCGCTGGGTCTAACGGAGGTCCCCAGCATTTT
CDR3: CASSIAGSNGGPQHF

length: 11
V: TRBV29-1
size: once
J: TRBJ2-1
D: .
DNA: TGCAGCGTGGGTAATCCCACCGAGCAGTTCTTC
CDR3: CSVGNPTEQFF

length: 14
V: TRBV10-3
size: .
J: TRBJ2-7
D: TRBD2
DNA: TGTGCCATCAGTGAGTCCGGGAGGGAAGGAGAGCAGTACTTC
CDR3: CAISESGREGEQYF

length: 15
V: TRBV9
size: .
J: TRBJ2-1
D: TRBD2
DNA: TGTGCCAGCTCACCCAGCGGGAACTCCTACAATGAGCAGTTCTTC
CDR3: CASSPSGNSYNEQFF

length: 15
V: TRBV5-1
size: .
J: TRBJ1-3
D: TRBD1
DNA: TGCGCCAGCAGGCCGACAGGGGTCTCTGGAAACACCATATATTTT
CDR3: CASRPTGVSGNTIYF

length: 13
V: TRBV10-1
size: .
J: TRBJ1-6
D: .
DNA: TGCGCCAGCAGTGAGTCAAGCAATTCACCCCTCCACTTT
CDR3: CASSESSNSPLHF

length: 12
V: TRBV29-1
size: .
J: TRBJ1-1
D: .
DNA: TGCAGCGTTGCAGCCAGGAACACTGAAGCTTTCTTT
CDR3: CSVAARNTEAFF

length: 14
V: TRBV6-6
size: .
J: TRBJ1-1
D: .
DNA: TGTGCCAGCAGTTACTCGGACACGAACACTGAAGCTTTCTTT
CDR3: CASSYSDTNTEAFF

length: 15
V: TRBV6-1
size: .
J: TRBJ2-7
D: .
DNA: TGTGCCAGCAGTGAAGTGGAGGGAATCCTCTACGAGCAGTACTTC
CDR3: CASSEVEGILYEQYF

length: 14
V: TRBV7-8
size: .
J: TRBJ1-6
D: .
DNA: TGTGCCAGCAGTTGGGGGGGTCGGGATTCACCCCTCCACTTT
CDR3: CASSWGGRDSPLHF

length: 14
V: TRBV10-3
size: few
J: TRBJ2-2
D: .
DNA: TGTGCCACCGCGTGGCAGGGAAGCACCGGGGAGCTGTTTTTT
CDR3: CATAWQGSTGELFF

length: 13
V: TRBV5-6
size: .
J: TRBJ2-7
D: TRBD1
DNA: TGTGCCAGCAGCCGGGGACAGGGTCCCGAGCAGTACTTC
CDR3: CASSRGQGPEQYF

length: 13
V: TRBV6-5
size: .
J: TRBJ2-1
D: .
DNA: TGTGCCAGCAGTTCCCTCGGAGGGAATGAGCAGTTCTTC
CDR3: CASSSLGGNEQFF

length: 15
V: TRBV30
size: once
J: TRBJ1-6
D: .
DNA: TGTGCCTGGGCCGTGCTCAGCTCCTATAATTCACCCCTCCACTTT
CDR3: CAWAVLSSYNSPLHF

length: 14
V: TRBV15
size: .
J: TRBJ2-5
D: .
DNA: TGTGCCACCAGCAGAGAACCCCAGCGGGAGACCCAGTACTTC
CDR3: CATSREPQRETQYF

length: 16
V: TRBV7-9
size: .
J: TRBJ1-4
D: .
DNA: TGTGCCAGCAGCCCTCGAGGCGGGATCCTAATTGAAAAACTGTTTTTT
CDR3: CASSPRGGILIEKLFF

length: 15
V: TRBV27
size: .
J: TRBJ2-7
D: TRBD1
DNA: TGTGCCAGCAGTTTAGGGGGACAGGGCCCCTACGAGCAGTACTTC
CDR3: CASSLGGQGPYEQYF

length: 16
V: TRBV10-3
size: .
J: TRBJ1-4
D: TRBD1
DNA: TGTGCCATCAGTTCTAACTCGGGACAGGGGGCGGAAAAACTGTTTTTT
CDR3: CAISSNSGQGAEKLFF

length: 13
V: TRBV7-2
size: .
J: TRBJ1-1
D: .
DNA: TGTGCCAGCAGCCCAGGACAACGCCTTGAAGCTTTCTTT
CDR3: CASSPGQRLEAFF

length: 11
V: TRBV6-1
size: .
J: TRBJ1-1
D: .
DNA: TGTGCCAGCAGTGAACTGGGGGAAGCTTTCTTT
CDR3: CASSELGEAFF

length: 13
V: TRBV11-2
size: .
J: TRBJ1-5
D: .
DNA: TGTGCCAGCAGCCCTAGTGGTGGACAGCCCCAGCATTTT
CDR3: CASSPSGGQPQHF

length: 15
V: TRBV9
size: .
J: TRBJ2-5
D: TRBD2
DNA: TGTGCCAGCAGCCTACTTAGCGGGTACCAAGAGACCCAGTACTTC
CDR3: CASSLLSGYQETQYF

length: 16
V: TRBV6-5
size: .
J: TRBJ2-7
D: TRBD1
DNA: TGTGCCAGCAGTTACTCGAGAGGGACAGTCTCCTACGAGCAGTACTTC
CDR3: CASSYSRGTVSYEQYF

length: 12
V: TRBV30
size: .
J: TRBJ2-7
D: .
DNA: TGTGCCTGGAGCGGGGCTTCCTACGAGCAGTACTTC
CDR3: CAWSGASYEQYF

length: 16
V: TRBV7-7
size: once
J: TRBJ2-3
D: TRBD2
DNA: TGTGCTAGCAGCTTGGGGTTTAGCGGGAGGATGGATACGCAGTATTTT
CDR3: CASSLGFSGRMDTQYF

length: 15
V: TRBV10-3
size: .
J: TRBJ1-6
D: .
DNA: TGTGCCATCAGTGAGGAGGGGCCGAATAATTCACCCCTCCACTTT
CDR3: CAISEEGPNNSPLHF

length: 14
V: TRBV6-5
size: .
J: TRBJ1-2
D: TRBD1
DNA: TGTGCCAGCAGTTACGCAGGGGGATACTATGGCTACACCTTC
CDR3: CASSYAGGYYGYTF

length: 13
V: TRBV5-4
size: .
J: TRBJ2-1
D: .
DNA: TGTGCCAGCAGCTTGCCTCGAGTGAATGAGCAGTTCTTC
CDR3: CASSLPRVNEQFF

length: 15
V: TRBV5-1
size: once
J: TRBJ1-6
D: TRBD1
DNA: TGCGCCAGCAGCGTTGGGACAGGGAGCGGTCCACCCCTCCACTTT
CDR3: CASSVGTGSGPPLHF

length: 19
V: TRBV28
size: .
J: TRBJ2-3
D: .
DNA: TGTGCCAGCAGTTCCCCCGGAGGTGGTCTACCCCAATACACAGATACGCAGTATTTT
CDR3: CASSSPGGGLPQYTDTQYF

length: 16
V: TRBV7-6
size: .
J: TRBJ2-2
D: TRBD1
DNA: TGTGCCAGCAGCTTAGCGGGGACAGGGATCGCCGGGGAGCTGTTTTTT
CDR3: CASSLAGTGIAGELFF

length: 13
V: TRBV10-3
size: .
J: TRBJ2-7
D: TRBD1
DNA: TGTGCCATCAGCGAGTCAGGGGGCTACGAGCAGTACTTC
CDR3: CAISESGGYEQYF

length: 14
V: TRBV9
size: .
J: TRBJ2-7
D: .
DNA: TGTGCCAGCAGCGTTAATTCGGGGGCCTACGAGCAGTACTTC
CDR3: CASSVNSGAYEQYF

length: 15
V: TRBV7-6
size: .
J: TRBJ2-7
D: TRBD2
DNA: TGTGCCAGCAGCTCGAGCCCTAGCGGGACTTATGAGCAGTACTTC
CDR3: CASSSSPSGTYEQYF

length: 13
V: TRBV30
size: .
J: TRBJ1-2
D: .
DNA: TGTGCCTGGGCGGGACGAGCGGACTATGGCTACACCTTC
CDR3: CAWAGRADYGYTF

length: 13
V: TRBV10-3
size: .
J: TRBJ2-2
D: TRBD1
DNA: TGTGCCACTCGGGACAGCCAGACCGGGGAGCTGTTTTTT
CDR3: CATRDSQTGELFF

length: 18
V: TRBV11-2
size: once
J: TRBJ2-1
D: TRBD2
DNA: TGTGCCAGCAGCTTAGGCCGACTAGCGGGGTTTTTAGTGGATGAGCAGTTCTTC
CDR3: CASSLGRLAGFLVDEQFF

length: 14
V: TRBV28
size: .
J: TRBJ1-2
D: TRBD1
DNA: TGTGCCAGCAGTTTAAAAGGGGGCGACTATGGCTACACCTTC
CDR3: CASSLKGGDYGYTF

length: 15
V: TRBV2
size: .
J: TRBJ1-5
D: .
DNA: TGTGCCAGCAGGCGGACAGTTATTTTGGGTCAGCCCCAGCATTTT
CDR3: CASRRTVILGQPQHF

length: 15
V: TRBV6-1
size: .
J: TRBJ2-2
D: .
DNA: TGTGCCAGCAGAACCCCCCGACCTGGTACCGGGGAGCTGTTTTTT
CDR3: CASRTPRPGTGELFF

length: 16
V: TRBV5-1
size: .
J: TRBJ2-3
D: .
DNA: TGCGCCAGCAGATTGCCGTTAGCGGAAAACACAGATACGCAGTATTTT
CDR3: CASRLPLAENTDTQYF

length: 13
V: TRBV7-2
size: .
J: TRBJ2-1
D: TRBD1
DNA: TGTGCCAGCAGCGCTCGACAGGGCAATGAGCAGTTCTTC
CDR3: CASSARQGNEQFF

length: 13
V: TRBV27
size: .
J: TRBJ2-2
D: .
DNA: TGTGCCAGCAGCCCACTCGGGACCGGGGAGCTGTTTTTT
CDR3: CASSPLGTGELFF

length: 13
V: TRBV7-9
size: .
J: TRBJ2-7
D: .
DNA: TGTGCCAGCAGCTTAGCGGACTCCTACGAGCAGTACTTC
CDR3: CASSLADSYEQYF

length: 15
V: TRBV11-2
size: .
J: TRBJ2-3
D: .
DNA: TGTGCCAGCAGCTTAGATTTCAGCATCGCAGATACGCAGTATTTT
CDR3: CASSLDFSIADTQYF

length: 16
V: TRBV13
size: once
J: TRBJ2-3
D: TRBD2
DNA: TGTGCCAGCAGCTTAGTTTCCCTAGCGGTCACAGATACGCAGTATTTT
CDR3: CASSLVSLAVTDTQYF

length: 16
V: TRBV6-5
size: few
J: TRBJ2-5
D: TRBD1
DNA: TGTGCCAGCAGTTACTCGGGAGGACAGGGAGGAGAGACCCAGTACTTC
CDR3: CASSYSGGQGGETQYF